This T cell receptor beta chain was identified during a study of blood T cells in healthy people across ages. CDR1 is SGHRS, CDR2 YFSETQ, per germline. Trimming cost V 0 bases and J 0 bases, with 11 bases left between them. CDR3 size: 16 residues. In its sample, this clonotype was seen a few times. Its antigen remains unknown. Study-level results: With naive T cell percentage, TCR beta diversity showed a strong correlation.

Extraction yielded at least 5 micrograms of total RNA per sample. Primers used in a second PCR of about 6 to 11 cycles were a sample-barcoded 5' primer and a J-beta primer mix. TCRdb reanalysed the 5' RACE reads using MiXCR and keeps one entry per CDR3 protein. The sample lists some 370,000 distinct CDR3 sequences, about half occurring once. Sequenced input: blood. The receptor's source is a man aged 55 to 70 in good health. The chain employs TRBV5-1 and TRBJ2-3; TRBD2 might be the D (5 bases). The CDR3 nucleotides read TGCGCCAGCAGCTTGGATGCCAGCGGCAGCACAGATACGCAGTATTTT. Its translation is CASSLDASGSTDTQYF.